This entry features one TCR beta chain sequence. This sample was included in a study of T cells in localized non-small cell lung cancer. Repertoires were generated with immunoSEQ multiplex PCR, while TCRdb's copy carries only in-frame clones and drops some. The sample includes tens of thousands of clones, about 88% of them seen just once. The source was peripheral blood, collected before any cancer treatment. The receptor was isolated from a woman aged 18 to 50 with stage III lung adenocarcinoma.

The CDR3 spells CASSLSAYNSPLHF. CDR3 bases: TGTGCCAGCAGCTTAAGTGCCTATAATTCACCCCTCCACTTT. The chain employs TRBV7-2 and TRBJ1-6; D call uncertain. The CDR3 covers 14 residues. V was cut by 2 bases and J by 2 bases, with 4 bases left in between. Per the germline V gene, CDR1 is SGHTA and CDR2 is FQGNSA.